This is a list of T cell receptor beta chains from one sample in a study of regulatory T cells in long-lasting Graves disease. TCRdb processed the multiplex PCR reads anew with MiXCR; each CDR3 protein has one entry. Here the sample spans about 430,000 distinct CDR3 sequences, about 15% being singletons. The sample was also reused in another study, on T cells in Graves' hyperthyroidism and ophthalmopathy.

Sequences were derived from peripheral blood mononuclear cells (PBMCs), sampled at new diagnosis, from a patient treated with antithyroid drugs. These receptors came from a woman in her thirties or forties with Graves disease. CDR3s include the opening cysteine and the closing phenylalanine or tryptophan. The D gene is left open where the match is weak. For some rows the clone size is stated as once, few or many, or as a class when expanded; others skip it.

CDR3 DNA	CDR3 protein	V gene	clone size	J gene	D gene
TGCAGTGCTAGGGATATACAGGGCTCCTACAATGAGCAGTTCTTC	CSARDIQGSYNEQFF	TRBV20-1	.	TRBJ2-1	.
TGCGGTGCTCCCTTTACCGGGACTAGGGGCACAGATACGCAGTATTTT	CGAPFTGTRGTDTQYF	TRBV20-1	.	TRBJ2-3	TRBD2
TGTGCCAGCACCGGGACCGATAGGACGAATGAGCAGTTCTTC	CASTGTDRTNEQFF	TRBV28	many	TRBJ2-1	.
TGTGCCAGCAGAGTGAGCCGGGGCAATGAGCAGTTCTTC	CASRVSRGNEQFF	TRBV25-1	few	TRBJ2-1	.
TGTGCCATGGGGCAGGGGACATACATGGGGAATGAGCAGTTCTTC	CAMGQGTYMGNEQFF	TRBV2	many	TRBJ2-1	.
TGTGCCAGCAGTTTAGGGGACAGGACCTTGGCCCAGTACTTC	CASSLGDRTLAQYF	TRBV12-3/TRBV12-4	many	TRBJ2-5	TRBD1
TGTGCCAGCAGACCTCGGACTAGCGGTTTCTTGGACGGGGAGCTGTTTTTT	CASRPRTSGFLDGELFF	TRBV11-3	many	TRBJ2-2	TRBD2
TGTGCCAGCAGTGCCGACAGTCTGTACGAGCAGTACTTC	CASSADSLYEQYF	TRBV2	many	TRBJ2-7	.
TGTGCCAGCAGTCCAGGGGGGCTAGCCAAAAACATTCAGTACTTC	CASSPGGLAKNIQYF	TRBV6-1	many	TRBJ2-4	.
TGTGCCAGCAGTTACGGGAGGATGGGAGGCTACACCTTC	CASSYGRMGGYTF	TRBV6-5	.	TRBJ1-2	.
TGTGCCAGCAGCCCCCCCAGCGGGTGGGAGCAGTTCTTC	CASSPPSGWEQFF	TRBV7-9	.	TRBJ2-1	.
TGTGCCAGCAGTTACCCTATTGTCCTAGCGGGATCGGGCACAGATACGCAGTATTTT	CASSYPIVLAGSGTDTQYF	TRBV28	few	TRBJ2-3	TRBD2
TGTGCCAGCAGTCAAGGACTATCCGGGGAGCTGTTTTTT	CASSQGLSGELFF	TRBV12-3/TRBV12-4	many	TRBJ2-2	.
TGCAGTGCCGAAGATGTACAGGGGGCCCAGACCCAGTACTTC	CSAEDVQGAQTQYF	TRBV20-1	many	TRBJ2-5	TRBD1
TGTGCCAGTAGTATGGGGGAAGGAAATCAGCCCCAGCATTTT	CASSMGEGNQPQHF	TRBV19	few	TRBJ1-5	.
TGTGCCAGCAGTCCCTGGGGCGGGAACAATGAGCAGTTCTTC	CASSPWGGNNEQFF	TRBV28	many	TRBJ2-1	.
TGTGCCAGCAGCTTAGTGGGGGACGAGAACACTGAAGCTTTCTTT	CASSLVGDENTEAFF	TRBV7-9	few	TRBJ1-1	.
TGTGCCATCAGTGCAGGTAGCGGGAGCTCCTACGAGCAGTACTTC	CAISAGSGSSYEQYF	TRBV10-3	many	TRBJ2-7	TRBD2
TGCGCCAGCAGCCCTATTGACAGGGGGGAGACCCAGTACTTC	CASSPIDRGETQYF	TRBV5-1	few	TRBJ2-5	TRBD1
TGTGCCTGGAGCGCAGGGGTGAACACTGAAGCTTTCTTT	CAWSAGVNTEAFF	TRBV30	few	TRBJ1-1	.
TGTGCCAGCAGCTTTTCTACCGTCTACGAGCAGTACTTC	CASSFSTVYEQYF	TRBV14	many	TRBJ2-7	.
TGCAGTGCCCTTCCTAGCGGGAGGGCCGGCTACGAGCAGTACTTC	CSALPSGRAGYEQYF	TRBV20-1	.	TRBJ2-7	TRBD2
TGTGCCAGCTCACCCCTACTAGCGGGAGAAGAGACCCAGTACTTC	CASSPLLAGEETQYF	TRBV7-2	.	TRBJ2-5	TRBD2
TGTGCCAGCAGTTCGAGGGACTGGAGAGAGACCCAGTACTTC	CASSSRDWRETQYF	TRBV6-2/TRBV6-3	many	TRBJ2-5	.
TGCGCCAGCAGCCAGGACGGGCTCCCGTATTCACCCCTCCACTTT	CASSQDGLPYSPLHF	TRBV4-3	.	TRBJ1-6	.
TGTGCCAGTGAGGGACTAGGGCTCTACGAGCAGTACTTC	CASEGLGLYEQYF	TRBV2	many	TRBJ2-7	TRBD2
TGTGCCAGCAGGAGCCACGATGAGCAGTTCTTC	CASRSHDEQFF	TRBV12-3/TRBV12-4	few	TRBJ2-1	.
TGTGCCAGCAGCGGGACAGGTCAGAACACCGGGGAGCTGTTTTTT	CASSGTGQNTGELFF	TRBV7-6	.	TRBJ2-2	TRBD1
TGTGCCAGCAGAACGACTAGCGGGATTTACAATGAGCAGTTCTTC	CASRTTSGIYNEQFF	TRBV27	many	TRBJ2-1	TRBD2
TGTGCCACCAGTGATCCCGGGACAGGGGCGCACGATGAGCAGTTCTTC	CATSDPGTGAHDEQFF	TRBV24-1	.	TRBJ2-1	TRBD1
TGTGCCAGCAGCGTAGGAACTAGGACCTACAATGAGCAGTTCTTC	CASSVGTRTYNEQFF	TRBV9	.	TRBJ2-1	.
TGTGCCAGCAGCTTGGTAGCGGCGAACACCGGGGAGCTGTTTTTT	CASSLVAANTGELFF	TRBV7-8	many	TRBJ2-2	.
TGTGCCAGCAGCTTAGACTCGACAGGGGGCGAGTATGGCTACACCTTC	CASSLDSTGGEYGYTF	TRBV7-2	.	TRBJ1-2	TRBD1
TGTGCCAGCAGTTCCGACACGAACTCCTACAATGAGCAGTTCTTC	CASSSDTNSYNEQFF	TRBV7-9	few	TRBJ2-1	.
TGTGCCAGCAGTACCCCCGGGACTAGCGGCTACGAGCAGTACTTC	CASSTPGTSGYEQYF	TRBV12-3/TRBV12-4	many	TRBJ2-7	TRBD2
TGTGCCAGTAGTGTTGGGGGGGGCCTAGTAGAGACCCAGTACTTC	CASSVGGGLVETQYF	TRBV19	many	TRBJ2-5	.
TGTGCCAGCAGCCGAAGACAGGGAGCTTATGAAAAACTGTTTTTT	CASSRRQGAYEKLFF	TRBV3-1	.	TRBJ1-4	TRBD1
TGCAGTGCTAGAGATTTTAACAGACCAGTTAATGAGCAGTTCTTC	CSARDFNRPVNEQFF	TRBV20-1	many	TRBJ2-1	.
TGTGCCAGCAGTTTCAGACAGGGGGATAATTCACCCCTCCACTTT	CASSFRQGDNSPLHF	TRBV28	.	TRBJ1-6	TRBD1
TGTGCCAGCAGCTTAGACACATATGGCTACACCTTC	CASSLDTYGYTF	TRBV7-2	many	TRBJ1-2	.